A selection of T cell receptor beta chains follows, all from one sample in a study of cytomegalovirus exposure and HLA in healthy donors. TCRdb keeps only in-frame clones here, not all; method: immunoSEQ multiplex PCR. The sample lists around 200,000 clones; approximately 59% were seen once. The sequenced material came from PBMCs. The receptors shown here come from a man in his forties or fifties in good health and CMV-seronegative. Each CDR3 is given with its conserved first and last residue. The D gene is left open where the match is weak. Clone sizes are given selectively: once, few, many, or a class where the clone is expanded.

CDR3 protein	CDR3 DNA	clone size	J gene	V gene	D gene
CASSLISGGNGYTF	TGTGCCAGCAGTTTGATCTCAGGGGGGAATGGCTACACCTTC	NA	TRBJ1-2	TRBV27	TRBD1
CASSLLGRGPYEQYF	TGTGCCAGCAGCTTGTTGGGCAGGGGGCCCTACGAGCAGTACTTC	NA	TRBJ2-7	TRBV7-8	TRBD1
CASSQVQGTTDTQYF	TGCGCCAGCAGCCAAGTGCAGGGGACCACAGATACGCAGTATTTT	NA	TRBJ2-3	TRBV4-1	NA
CASSPLPGQGYLDPDTQYF	TGTGCCAGCAGCCCACTACCGGGACAGGGGTATTTGGACCCAGATACGCAGTATTTT	few	TRBJ2-3	TRBV7-9	TRBD1
CASSEGVPYGYTF	TGTGCCAGCAGCGAGGGAGTTCCCTATGGCTACACCTTC	NA	TRBJ1-2	TRBV5-6	NA
CASSLGRGTDTQYF	TGTGCCAGCAGCTTAGGCCGGGGCACAGATACGCAGTATTTT	NA	TRBJ2-3	TRBV9	NA
CASNAQTNTGELFF	TGCGCCAGCAATGCCCAGACGAACACCGGGGAGCTGTTTTTT	NA	TRBJ2-2	TRBV5-1	NA
CASSPPGSGGLYEQFF	TGTGCCAGCAGTCCCCCGGGGAGCGGGGGTCTGTATGAGCAGTTCTTC	NA	TRBJ2-1	TRBV6-6	TRBD2
CASSRQGRGYTEAFF	TGTGCCAGCAGCAGACAGGGGAGAGGGTACACTGAAGCTTTCTTT	NA	TRBJ1-1	TRBV6-5	TRBD1
CASSQVWDSSSYEQYF	TGTGCCAGCAGCCAAGTGTGGGACTCGAGCTCCTACGAGCAGTACTTC	NA	TRBJ2-7	TRBV4-2	NA
CAISDGGVRSYTF	TGTGCCATCAGTGATGGGGGGGTTCGTAGCTACACCTTC	once	TRBJ1-2	TRBV10-3	NA
CASLTAGRDTIYF	TGTGCCAGCCTCACCGCAGGGAGGGACACCATATATTTT	few	TRBJ1-3	TRBV6-1	NA
CASSLSGQYEQYF	TGTGCCAGCAGCTTGAGTGGACAGTACGAGCAGTACTTC	NA	TRBJ2-7	TRBV7-2	NA
CSSSINYEQYF	TGTTCCAGCAGCATCAACTACGAGCAGTACTTC	once	TRBJ2-7	TRBV7-9	NA
CASSLTGETDTQYF	TGTGCCAGCAGCTTGACTGGGGAGACAGATACGCAGTATTTT	NA	TRBJ2-3	TRBV7-9	NA
CASSLEVAGPYEQYF	TGTGCCAGCAGCTTAGAGGTAGCGGGACCCTACGAGCAGTACTTC	NA	TRBJ2-7	TRBV7-6	TRBD2
CASSSTGTSGRVFNEQFF	TGTGCCAGCAGCTCCACCGGGACTAGCGGGAGGGTTTTCAATGAGCAGTTCTTC	NA	TRBJ2-1	TRBV5-4	TRBD2
CASSEARTGGNTIYF	TGTGCCAGCAGTGAAGCAAGGACAGGGGGAAACACCATATATTTT	NA	TRBJ1-3	TRBV6-1	TRBD1
CASSPGTGDKETQYF	TGTGCCAGCAGCCCGGGGACAGGGGACAAAGAGACCCAGTACTTC	few	TRBJ2-5	TRBV5-4	TRBD1
CASSSVAVPTDTQYF	TGTGCCAGCAGCTCGGTAGCGGTGCCCACAGATACGCAGTATTTT	once	TRBJ2-3	TRBV5-6	NA
CASSETSGVISYEQYF	TGTGCCAGTAGTGAAACTAGCGGGGTGATCTCCTACGAGCAGTACTTC	NA	TRBJ2-7	TRBV19	TRBD2
CASSSDRYSGNTIYF	TGTGCCAGCAGTTCAGACAGATACTCTGGAAACACCATATATTTT	NA	TRBJ1-3	TRBV6-5	NA
CASIPDRGRNYGYTF	TGTGCCAGCATCCCGGACAGGGGGCGCAACTATGGCTACACCTTC	few	TRBJ1-2	TRBV6-5	TRBD1
CASSQETSGTGELFF	TGTGCCAGCAGCCAAGAGACTAGCGGGACCGGGGAGCTGTTTTTT	few	TRBJ2-2	TRBV4-2	TRBD2